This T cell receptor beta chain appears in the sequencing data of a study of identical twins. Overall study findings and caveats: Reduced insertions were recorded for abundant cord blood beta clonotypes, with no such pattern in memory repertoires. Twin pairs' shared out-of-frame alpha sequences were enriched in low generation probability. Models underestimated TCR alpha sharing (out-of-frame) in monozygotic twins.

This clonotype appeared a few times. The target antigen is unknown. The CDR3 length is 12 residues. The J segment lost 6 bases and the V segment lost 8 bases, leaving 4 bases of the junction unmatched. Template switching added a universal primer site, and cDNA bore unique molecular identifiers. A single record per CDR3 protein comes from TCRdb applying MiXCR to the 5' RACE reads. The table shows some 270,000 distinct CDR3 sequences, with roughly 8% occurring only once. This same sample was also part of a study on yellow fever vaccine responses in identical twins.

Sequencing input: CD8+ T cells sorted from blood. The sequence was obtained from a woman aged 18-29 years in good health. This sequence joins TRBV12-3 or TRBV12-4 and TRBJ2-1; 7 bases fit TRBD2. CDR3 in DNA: TGTGCCAGCGGAGGACTAGGCAATGAGCAGTTCTTC. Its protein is CASGGLGNEQFF.